The source of this T cell receptor beta chain is a study of cytomegalovirus exposure and HLA in healthy donors. Overall study findings and caveats: Apparent HLA restriction characterized most CMV-associated TCR beta chains in a later analysis. Researchers counted around 150 TCR beta chains as cytomegalovirus-associated. Through in vitro validation, a few CMV-associated chains were shown to be specific for CMV antigens.

This clone was seen a handful of times. The antigen is unknown. The CDR3 has 17 residues. The V gene's germline CDR1 is LNHDA and CDR2 SQIVND (reference sequence). The trim removed 5 bases at V and 5 bases at J, leaving 9 bases unmatched. The PCR was carried out with 60 Vbeta primers and 13 Jbeta primers. Profiled with immunoSEQ multiplex PCR; TCRdb holds only in-frame clones, not every one. The table has 82,000 or so clones, 10% seen once; the top ten hold approximately 25%. This clonotype was obtained from a man aged 55 to 69 in good health and CMV-seropositive. The chain uses TRBV19 and TRBJ2-5, with 15 nucleotides matching TRBD2. Source material: PBMCs. The CDR3 loop is CASSPKGGLAGGETQYF. DNA for the CDR3: TGTGCCAGTAGTCCGAAAGGGGGACTAGCGGGGGGTGAGACCCAGTACTTC.